This T cell receptor (beta chain) was documented in a study of blood T cell repertoires in COVID-19 (TCRdb year 2020). At the level of the whole study: Collaborator samples came from the United States, Italy and Spain and covered acute and convalescent phases of COVID-19. Samples came from the ongoing ImmuneRACE study (first 160 participants) plus 1,254 subjects from 6 global collaborators. Where HLA class I and class II types were available, the types were taken from metadata supplied by the sample provider, not from assay-based typing. The repertoires were released in a freely available public database intended as a resource for research on the immune response to SARS-CoV-2. The sample metadata nearly always contained a de-identified subject ID, COVID-19 status, age in years and sex. Deeply sampled blood TCRbeta repertoires from subjects exposed to, actively infected with, or recovered from COVID-19 were included in the dataset. The prospective study material was composed of cDNA or gDNA derived from T cells, B-cell-depleted T cells, or PBMCs. Beyond this particular receptor, the publication reports: The amount of clinical and demographic metadata varied by source and participant and was provided uncurated.

Each collaborating institution followed its own protocols to collect whole blood in K2EDTA tubes. For TCRbeta analysis, collaborator samples were shipped as frozen whole blood, as isolated PBMCs, or as DNA extracted from either sample type. TCRbeta CDR3 regions were amplified from genomic DNA using the immunoSEQ Assay, a bias-controlled multiplex PCR. The paper's processing steps were these. The number of nucleated cells in each sample was estimated from the amplification of reference gene primers within the assay. Sequence reads were collapsed and filtered to measure the absolute abundance of every unique TCRbeta CDR3 rearrangement. For each sample, productive Simpson clonality was calculated by taking the square root of Simpson's diversity index across productive rearrangements. TCRdb holds this immuneACCESS table with in-frame rearrangements only. Some clones are missing; in checked studies, unresolved V genes explain under half, and the rest has no known cause. V, J and clone size were drawn from that table, and D and trimming were deduced from the DNA. Recorded for this sample are some 150,000 clones; more than 75% of them occurred a single time. In total, the top ten clones hold 4.5% to 5.5% of the sample.

Note on this clone: Its antigen is not yet known. No base quality values were provided; no much bigger clone lies one nucleotide off.

The sample taken for sequencing was peripheral blood. The receptor was derived from a human donor in a cohort sampled during active COVID-19.

The nucleotide sequence reads TGTGCCTGGAGTGTAGTGACCCCGGAGAAGCAGTACTTC. Its product reads: CAWSVVTPEKQYF. The chain links TRBV30 with TRBJ2-7; the D gene identity is not certain. The CDR3 sequence holds 13 residues, the cysteine and phenylalanine included. CDR3 DNA only is kept here, 39 bases in frame from base 1. The CDR1 and CDR2 encoded by the germline V gene (reference sequence) are GTSNPN and SVGIG. Cut back by 0 bases and 8 bases, the V and J ends lie 14 bases apart.